The source of this T cell receptor (beta chain) is a study of neurological immune-mediated disorders. Study-wide points: Private repertoires in all groups were suggested by the absence of shared CDR3 amino acid sequences among expanded clones across subjects.

Ten or more counts support this clonotype. Its cognate antigen is unknown. CDR3 length equals 13 residues. V was cut by 1 base and J by 3 bases, with 7 bases left in between. Germline CDR1 SGHDN, CDR2 FVKESK. TCRdb re-derived calls from the 5' RACE reads in MiXCR, one entry per CDR3 protein. The table lists tens of thousands of distinct CDR3 sequences, about 3.5% of them singletons. V and J are TRBV14 and TRBJ2-7; no clear D. The clonotype originates from a man aged 30 to 45 with multiple sclerosis. Sequencing input: PBMCs. The CDR3 is CASSQVGLYEQYF. The CDR3 DNA sequence: TGTGCCAGCAGCCAAGTTGGCCTCTACGAGCAGTACTTC.